Many counts were recorded for the clone carrying this TCR beta chain. This entry is derived from a study of patients and donors after allogeneic stem cell transplantation. The V end was cut by 8 bases, the J end by 5 bases, with 10 bases between. CDR3 length equals 11 residues. TCRdb independently ran MiXCR on the RT-PCR reads; one entry per CDR3 protein. The repertoire holds roughly 960,000 distinct CDR3 sequences, with roughly 18% as singletons. The origin of this receptor is a human donor who was either an allogeneic HSCT recipient or a stem cell or donor lymphocyte infusion donor (not recorded which). It is not recorded whose cells these are; they may come from a transplant donor. The sample consisted of blood, either unsorted or a sorted T cell fraction (not recorded which). The chain is built from TRBV12-3 or TRBV12-4 and TRBJ2-7, with a weak D call TRBD2 (6 bases). The CDR3 coding sequence is TGTGCCAGCCTAGGAGGGAACGAGCAGTACTTC. Translation: CASLGGNEQYF.